This entry lists 10 T cell receptor beta chains sequenced from one sample in a study of shared clonotypes between healthy human individuals. Assay: immunoSEQ multiplex PCR; the TCRdb copy retains only in-frame clones and omits some. Here the sample spans over a million clones, around 76% being singletons. The sequenced sample consisted of memory CD4+ T cells sorted from blood. Subset defined: CD45RA-negative fraction. The receptor source for this set is a man younger than 30 in good health.

This rearrangement joins TRBV9 to TRBJ2-5; D is undetermined. V was trimmed by 3 bases and J by 4 bases, leaving 10 bases between them. This CDR3 spans 13 amino acids. Germline values: CDR1 SGDLS, CDR2 YYNGEE. The DNA for the CDR3 is TGTGCCAGCAGCGACGGATCTGGAGAGACCCAGTACTTC. This translates into CASSDGSGETQYF.

The rearrangement links TRBV6-5 to TRBJ1-4, with D possibly being TRBD1 (6 bases). V was cut by 4 bases and J by 7 bases, with 16 bases left in between. The CDR3 runs to 15 residues. Looked up from germline, CDR1 is MNHEY and CDR2 is SVGAGI. CDR3 DNA: TGTGCCAGCAGTTTAGTACAGGGTGGCGGTGAAAAACTGTTTTTT. Amino acids: CASSLVQGGGEKLFF.

J is TRBJ1-5 and V is TRBV19; D may be TRBD1 (6 bases). V lost 5 bases and J 0 bases, leaving 11 bases between the germline ends. Germline loops: CDR1 LNHDA, CDR2 SQIVND (reference sequence). This CDR3 comprises 15 residues. The CDR3 nucleotides read TGTGCCAGTAGTCCCGGACAGACTAGCAATCAGCCCCAGCATTTT. Translating it yields CASSPGQTSNQPQHF. Using reference TRBV19 and TRBJ1-5 for the parts outside the CDR3, the full variable domain is DGGITQSPKYLFRKEGQNVTLSCEQNLNHDAMYWYRQDPGQGLRLIYYSQIVNDFQKGDIAEGYSVSREKKESFPLTVTSAQKNPTAFYLCASSPGQTSNQPQHFGDGTRLSIL.

This rearrangement joins TRBV5-1 to TRBJ2-1; 11 bases are a match to TRBD2. This CDR3 contains 14 residues. The V gene end was trimmed by 4 bases and the J gene end by 9 bases; junction bases not matched to a gene: 6. Germline values: CDR1 SGHRS, CDR2 YFSETQ. CDR3 in DNA: TGCGCCAGCAGCGCCACTAGCGGGAGAATTGAGCAGTTCTTC. Protein: CASSATSGRIEQFF.

Points on this clone: Within the sample, other DNA sequences also encode this same CDR3. The chain employs TRBV5-1 and TRBJ2-3, with D maybe TRBD1 (5 bases). The CDR3 length is 14 residues. With 2 bases removed from V and 3 bases from J, the gap between germline ends came to 10 bases. Germline V gene data show CDR1 as SGHRS and CDR2 as YFSETQ. CDR3 loop: CASSLGEFTDTQYF. CDR3 nucleotides: TGCGCCAGCAGCTTAGGGGAATTTACAGATACGCAGTATTTT.

The gene calls are TRBV29-1 and TRBJ2-2; TRBD1 aligns across 9 bases. The germline V gene encodes CDR1 SQVTM and CDR2 ANQGSEA. With 7 bases clipped from V and 0 bases from J, the junction kept 3 bases outside the gene matches. This CDR3 spans 14 amino acids. The CDR3 spells CSGGQGTNTGELFF. DNA of the CDR3: TGCAGCGGGGGACAGGGTACGAACACCGGGGAGCTGTTTTTT.

This chain uses TRBV6-5 with TRBJ2-7; 11 nucleotides align to TRBD1. The V gene's germline CDR1 is MNHEY and CDR2 SVGAGI. Losses at the gene ends were 5 bases for V and 7 bases for J; bases not matched to a gene: 10. The CDR3 is made up of 15 amino acids. CDR3 in DNA: TGTGCCAGCAGTCCACGGAGGGGGACAGGGGGGGAGCAGTACTTC. This gives the protein CASSPRRGTGGEQYF.

In its sample, this clone was seen once. The chain employs TRBV6-6 and TRBJ1-6, with 8 bases that match TRBD1. The CDR3 covers 14 residues. CDR1 is MNHNY and CDR2 is SVGAGI in the germline V gene (reference sequence). J gave up 7 bases and V 7 bases, and 6 bases lay outside the gene matches. CDR3 amino acids: CASNQGAENSPLHF. DNA of the CDR3: TGTGCCAGCAACCAGGGGGCTGAGAATTCACCCCTCCACTTT.

This chain joins TRBV5-8 and TRBJ2-2; D uncertain. The CDR3 sequence is 15 residues long. CDR1 and CDR2 (germline): SGHTS, YDEGEE. The V end was cut by 0 bases, the J end by 8 bases, with 14 bases between. Written as DNA, the CDR3 is TGTGCCAGCAGCTTGGCCGTGACGGTGAAGGGGGAGCTGTTTTTT. It is translated as CASSLAVTVKGELFF.

The chain uses TRBV5-1 and TRBJ2-3; D may correspond to TRBD1 or TRBD2 (6 bases each). Germline V gives CDR1 SGHRS, CDR2 YFSETQ. V dropped 4 bases and J dropped 4 bases, with 13 bases sitting between them. The CDR3 is 14 amino acids. CDR3: CASSIQGGADTQYF. The CDR3 region has the DNA TGCGCCAGCAGCATACAGGGAGGTGCAGATACGCAGTATTTT.